One and the same sample provided the 29 T cell receptor beta chains below, sequenced in a study of T cells in Graves' hyperthyroidism and ophthalmopathy. Amplified regions were TCR beta CDR3 sequences from RNA transcripts. A set of HTBI primers served as the primers for a first-round RT-PCR of the TCR CDR3. MiXCR was run by TCRdb on the multiplex PCR reads, yielding one entry per CDR3 protein. Counted here are under 650,000 distinct CDR3 sequences, about 16% occurring once; the ten biggest clones make up 3.8%. Specimen: blood. Receptors were obtained from a woman in her 30s with Graves' hyperthyroidism.

This clonotype was counted between two and nine times. This chain links TRBV4-1 with TRBJ2-7; 9 bases fit TRBD1. Germline V lookup: CDR1 MGHRA, CDR2 YSYEKL. The CDR3 loop spans 15 amino acids. V trimming: 4 bases; J trimming: 6 bases; junction bases outside the gene matches: 10. In DNA, the CDR3 is TGCGCCAGCAGCCCGGGACAGGGCCCCTTTGGCGAGCAGTACTTC. Translation: CASSPGQGPFGEQYF.

V and J are TRBV5-5 and TRBJ2-5, with TRBD2 identical over 7 bases. Germline-derived CDR1 and CDR2 are SGHKS and YYEKEE (reference sequence). CDR3 length equals 13 residues. V shed 0 bases, J shed 9 bases, and the junction held 5 bases outside the gene matches. The CDR3 sequence is CASSLVGAGAQYF. The CDR3 DNA reads as TGTGCCAGCAGCTTGGTAGGGGCGGGGGCCCAGTACTTC.

The V and J genes are TRBV7-9 and TRBJ2-2, with D perhaps matching TRBD2 (5 bases). This CDR3 region has 17 residues. V was cut by 0 bases and J by 1 base, with 12 bases left in between. The germline V gene encodes CDR1 SEHNR and CDR2 FQNEAQ (reference sequence). The CDR3: CASSLAGYRENTGELFF. DNA of the CDR3: TGTGCCAGCAGCTTAGCCGGTTATCGGGAGAACACCGGGGAGCTGTTTTTT.

The table lists this clonotype with many counts. This chain connects TRBV20-1 to TRBJ2-2, with D hard to call. V was pared by 5 bases and J by 4 bases, with 17 bases between. The CDR3 covers 15 residues. In germline, CDR1 is DFQATT, CDR2 SNEGSKA (reference sequence). CDR3 in amino acids: CSAPMTKRGTGELFF. The CDR3 DNA sequence: TGCAGTGCTCCTATGACCAAGCGAGGCACCGGGGAGCTGTTTTTT.

The chain is built from TRBV20-1 and TRBJ2-5, with 11 bases lining up with TRBD2. The CDR3 is made up of 14 amino acids. Trimming took 3 bases from V and 4 from J; bases not matched to a gene: 4. Germline V gene data show CDR1 as DFQATT and CDR2 as SNEGSKA (reference sequence). CDR3 coding DNA: TGCAGTGCTAGTACTAGCGGGAGCGTAGAGACCCAGTACTTC. Translating it yields CSASTSGSVETQYF.

In its sample, this clonotype was seen many times. The V and J genes are TRBV28 and TRBJ1-2; D unresolved. Germline values: CDR1 MDHEN, CDR2 SYDVKM. The CDR3 sequence is 15 residues long. V was shortened by 4 bases and J by 4 bases, with 16 bases between the two germline ends. The CDR3 region is CASSSARRELYGYTF. CDR3 nucleotide sequence: TGTGCCAGCAGTTCCGCTAGACGGGAACTCTATGGCTACACCTTC.

This clonotype was detected many times. This rearrangement joins TRBV7-9 to TRBJ2-5; the D gene is possibly TRBD2 (5 bases). Trimming shortened V by 4 bases and J by 5 bases, and 14 bases separated the two germline ends. Germline CDR1 and CDR2: SEHNR and FQNEAQ (reference sequence). The CDR3 loop spans 14 amino acids. DNA of the CDR3: TGTGCCAGCAGCTCCGGACGAAGGGAGGAGACCCAGTACTTC. Protein: CASSSGRREETQYF. Full variable domain (outside the CDR3, taken from reference TRBV7-9 and TRBJ2-5): DTGVSQNPRHKITKRGQNVTFRCDPISEHNRLYWYRQTLGQGPEFLTYFQNEAQLEKSRLLSDRFSAERPKGSFSTLEIQRTEQGDSAMYLCASSSGRREETQYFGPGTRLLVL.

This clonotype has a handful of counts. The J gene is TRBJ2-4, the V gene TRBV27; TRBD1 matches at 8 bases. The CDR3 is made up of 17 amino acids. Looked up from germline, CDR1 is MNHEY and CDR2 is SMNVEV (reference sequence). V lost 6 bases to trimming and J lost 0 bases; unmatched junction nucleotides: 10. The CDR3 spells CASSHWTGTLAKNIQYF. CDR3 in DNA: TGTGCCAGCAGCCACTGGACAGGGACACTAGCCAAAAACATTCAGTACTTC.

This clonotype has just a few counts. The chain recombines TRBV20-1 with TRBJ1-1; D possibly corresponds to TRBD1 (5 bases). Trimming removed 3 bases from V and 3 bases from J, with 11 bases in between. The CDR3 contains 13 residues. Germline CDR1 DFQATT, CDR2 SNEGSKA (reference sequence). In DNA form, the CDR3 reads TGCAGTGCTAGTAAAGGGGAGGACACTGAAGCTTTCTTT. This encodes CSASKGEDTEAFF.

The chain has TRBV4-1 and TRBJ2-1; weak D call: TRBD1 (6 bases). The CDR3 totals 18 residues. V was clipped by 3 bases and J by 0 bases, with 18 bases between them. Germline lookup yields CDR1 MGHRA and CDR2 YSYEKL. The CDR3 loop is CASSQPKAGTTSYNEQFF. The CDR3, as DNA: TGCGCCAGCAGCCAGCCCAAGGCCGGGACAACCTCCTACAATGAGCAGTTCTTC.

Many counts were recorded for this clonotype. The rearrangement uses TRBV27 and TRBJ2-1, with 12 bases matching TRBD2. CDR1 and CDR2 from the germline V gene are MNHEY and SMNVEV (reference sequence). This CDR3 has 16 residues. Unmatched junction bases numbered 10, after V lost 5 bases and J lost 8 bases. This chain's CDR3 is CASSPRLAGVRDEQFF. The CDR3 DNA reads TGTGCCAGCAGTCCCCGACTAGCGGGAGTTAGGGATGAGCAGTTCTTC.

The chain joins TRBV19 to TRBJ2-7; 8 bases fit TRBD2. The CDR3 runs 15 residues. Germline-derived CDR1 and CDR2 are LNHDA and SQIVND (reference sequence). The ends lost 5 bases at V and 2 bases at J; junction bases unmatched: 8. The CDR3 loop is CASSSGAAGAYEQYF. In nucleotides, the CDR3 is TGTGCCAGTAGTTCGGGCGCAGCGGGAGCCTACGAGCAGTACTTC.

This clonotype was picked up a small number of times. A much larger clone differs from this one at a single base, so this may be a read error. The chain carries TRBV28 and TRBJ1-5; 7 bases line up with TRBD1. The CDR3 loop spans 16 amino acids. V shed 5 bases and J 5 bases; nucleotides not matched to a gene: 12. Germline V gene sequence: CDR1 MDHEN, CDR2 SYDVKM. The CDR3 is CASSGGVQGSDQPQHF. Here the CDR3 DNA reads TGTGCCAGCAGTGGGGGGGTACAGGGGAGCGATCAGCCCCAGCATTTT.

This clonotype has more than one count but fewer than ten. The V and J genes are TRBV14 and TRBJ2-7; D gene ambiguous. This CDR3 comprises 14 residues. The V end was cut by 4 bases, the J end by 0 bases, with 10 bases between. Germline CDR1 SGHDN, CDR2 FVKESK. The CDR3 bases are TGTGCCAGCAGCCTCCGGATCAACTCCTACGAGCAGTACTTC. Its protein product is CASSLRINSYEQYF.

This clonotype was observed a handful of times. The CDR3 reads CASSESWAGDTQYF. CDR3 DNA: TGTGCCAGCAGTGAATCCTGGGCAGGAGATACGCAGTATTTT. The chain couples TRBV2 to TRBJ2-3; no clear D. V was pared by 2 bases and J by 5 bases, with 11 bases between. Germline V gene lookup returns CDR1 SNHLY and CDR2 FYNNEI. The CDR3 covers 14 residues.

The gene calls are TRBV5-5 and TRBJ2-3; D remains unclear. V dropped 2 bases and J dropped 0 bases, with 10 bases sitting between them. The CDR3 sequence is 15 residues long. Germline V gene lookup returns CDR1 SGHKS and CDR2 YYEKEE (reference sequence). The CDR3 protein is CASSFVDLSTDTQYF. CDR3 nucleotide sequence: TGTGCCAGCAGCTTTGTGGACCTTAGCACAGATACGCAGTATTTT.

The chain employs TRBV7-9 and TRBJ2-1, with D possibly matching TRBD1 (6 bases). Per germline, CDR1 SEHNR and CDR2 FQNEAQ (reference sequence). The CDR3 is made up of 15 amino acids. Trimming stripped 5 bases from V and 5 bases from J, with 16 bases between. CDR3 coding DNA: TGTGCCAGCAGCCGGAGCCGGGACACCCACAATGAGCAGTTCTTC. Its protein product is CASSRSRDTHNEQFF.

The J gene is TRBJ2-1, the V gene TRBV19; TRBD2 matches at 8 bases. V was pared by 7 bases and J by 8 bases, with 19 bases of the junction left unmatched. Germline V gene sequence: CDR1 LNHDA, CDR2 SQIVND (reference sequence). CDR3 length: 17 residues. The CDR3 sequence is CASTRMRSGGPSHEQFF. CDR3 coding DNA: TGTGCCAGTACCAGGATGAGGAGCGGGGGCCCCTCCCATGAGCAGTTCTTC.

Many counts were recorded for this clonotype. The chain employs TRBV7-9 and TRBJ1-1; TRBD1 matches 7 bases. V lost 5 bases, J lost 0 bases, and 6 bases stayed unmatched. CDR3 size: 15 residues. CDR1 SEHNR and CDR2 FQNEAQ come from the germline V gene (reference sequence). The CDR3 is CASSPNQGVNTEAFF. CDR3 DNA sequence: TGTGCCAGCAGCCCTAATCAGGGGGTGAACACTGAAGCTTTCTTT.

The chain carries TRBV19 and TRBJ1-1, with 8 bases that match TRBD1. Unmatched junction bases numbered 7, after V lost 4 bases and J lost 6 bases. The CDR3 totals 14 residues. Germline lookup yields CDR1 LNHDA and CDR2 SQIVND (reference sequence). The CDR3: CASSSLGQESEAFF. The CDR3 DNA sequence: TGTGCCAGTAGTAGTTTGGGACAGGAATCTGAAGCTTTCTTT.

For this clonotype: This CDR3 fails to terminate in the conserved phenylalanine or tryptophan, so it likely reflects a read error. This chain uses TRBV3-1 with TRBJ1-1; D possibly corresponds to TRBD1 (6 bases). V dropped 0 bases and J dropped 6 bases, with 14 bases sitting between them. Germline V gene sequence: CDR1 LGHDT, CDR2 YNNKEL (reference sequence). The CDR3 sequence is 15 residues long. This CDR3 reads CASSQERQGLSEAFL. The CDR3 coding sequence is TGTGCCAGCAGCCAAGAGAGGCAGGGGTTGTCTGAAGCTTTCCTT.

This clonotype has just a few counts. The chain has TRBV20-1 and TRBJ2-1; 16 bases line up with TRBD2. From germline, CDR1 is DFQATT and CDR2 SNEGSKA (reference sequence). This CDR3 is 19 amino acids long. The V segment lost 2 bases and the J segment 7 bases; nucleotides outside the gene matches: 14. The CDR3 DNA is TGCAGTGCTAGATCCTTACCCGGGACTAGCGGGAGGGCAAGGAATGAGCAGTTCTTC. Translation gives CSARSLPGTSGRARNEQFF.

This clonotype occurred a few times. The rearrangement links TRBV30 to TRBJ1-3, with D unresolved. This CDR3 is 14 amino acids long. V gave up 6 bases and J gave up 1 base, with 13 bases separating them. Germline values: CDR1 GTSNPN, CDR2 SVGIG (reference sequence). The CDR3 region has the DNA TGTGCCTGTCCCGGATGGGAATCTGGAAACACCATATATTTT. Translating it yields CACPGWESGNTIYF.

This clonotype appeared many times. CDR3 region: CASSYGVGETQYF. The CDR3 bases are TGTGCCAGCAGTTACGGGGTTGGAGAGACCCAGTACTTC. The rearrangement joins TRBV6-1 to TRBJ2-5, with D possibly being TRBD2 (5 bases). The CDR3 is 13 residues long. Germline CDR1 reads MNHNS; CDR2 reads SASEGT. Trimming stripped 5 bases from V and 4 bases from J, with 11 bases between.

V gene TRBV2 combines with J gene TRBJ2-7; no definite D call. The CDR3 totals 14 residues. V was trimmed by 1 base and J by 0 bases, leaving 7 bases between them. Germline lookup yields CDR1 SNHLY and CDR2 FYNNEI. DNA for the CDR3: TGTGCCAGCAGTGAAGAGGTGAGCTCCTACGAGCAGTACTTC. This encodes CASSEEVSSYEQYF.

This clonotype has a handful of counts. The chain is built from TRBV15 and TRBJ2-7; 9 nucleotides match TRBD1. The CDR3 is 15 amino acids. V was clipped by 5 bases and J by 3 bases; unmatched bases: 8. The germline V gene has CDR1 LNHNV and CDR2 YYDKDF (reference sequence). The CDR3 DNA sequence: TGTGCCACCAGCGACAGGGGGGCACTTAGCTACGAGCAGTACTTC. This encodes CATSDRGALSYEQYF.

This clonotype was counted ten times or more. The V gene is TRBV7-9, the J gene TRBJ2-1, with 13 nucleotides matching TRBD2. The length of the CDR3 is 18 residues. Germline loops: CDR1 SEHNR, CDR2 FQNEAQ (reference sequence). V lost 3 bases, J lost 0 bases, and 5 bases stayed unmatched. The CDR3: CASSFGTSGKSSYNEQFF. In DNA, the CDR3 is TGTGCCAGCAGCTTCGGGACTAGCGGGAAGAGCTCCTACAATGAGCAGTTCTTC.

V is TRBV20-1 and J is TRBJ2-5, with no clear D. This CDR3 is built from 15 residues. Trimming shortened V by 1 base and J by 5 bases, and 17 bases separated the two germline ends. Germline values: CDR1 DFQATT, CDR2 SNEGSKA (reference sequence). The CDR3 coding sequence is TGCAGTGCTAGAGGTTTGAATACTTCGAGGGAGACCCAGTACTTC. It is translated as CSARGLNTSRETQYF.

This clonotype was observed a few times. In nucleotides, the CDR3 is TGTGCCAGCAGTACCCGGGTGGGACAGGGGGCGGGCGAGCAGTACTTC. Translating gives CASSTRVGQGAGEQYF. This chain links TRBV27 with TRBJ2-7, with TRBD1 matching 12 bases. The CDR3 contains 16 residues. Germline V gene sequence: CDR1 MNHEY, CDR2 SMNVEV (reference sequence). J lost 6 bases, V lost 5 bases, and 11 bases had no gene match.